The 8 T cell receptor beta chains given below trace back to one sample, sequenced in a study of a mutant IDH1 vaccine in newly diagnosed glioma. Time point noted: week 23, last vaccination. Mutant IDH1 20-mer peptide, at 300 ug, made up each vaccine dose, with topical imiquimod. Here immunoSEQ multiplex PCR was the method, and the copy in TCRdb shows in-frame clones only, minus some. The profile shows tens of thousands of clones, about 87% of them singletons. Their cognate antigens are unknown. The material was PBMCs, obtained from a glioma patient whose treatment included an IDH1 peptide vaccine. The receptors were sampled from a man between 18 and 29 years old with glioma.

The chain recombines TRBV25-1 with TRBJ2-7; D assignment may be TRBD1 or TRBD2 (5 bases each). Per germline, CDR1 MGHDK and CDR2 SYGVNS. The V end lost 3 bases, the J end lost 5 bases, and 14 bases lay between the germline ends. The CDR3 is made up of 14 amino acids. The CDR3 loop is CASSDAGKQDEQYF. The DNA for the CDR3 is TGTGCCAGCAGTGACGCGGGTAAACAGGACGAGCAGTACTTC.

CDR3 residues: CASSLQGYGYTF. CDR3 DNA: TGTGCCAGCAGCCTCCAGGGGTATGGCTACACCTTC. The rearrangement joins TRBV7-8 to TRBJ1-2; D might be TRBD1 (6 bases). The CDR3 runs 12 residues. Germline V gives CDR1 SGHVS, CDR2 FQNEAQ. V was shortened by 5 bases and J by 5 bases, with 9 bases between the two germline ends.

This chain joins TRBV5-1 and TRBJ2-1; 8 bases are a match to TRBD1. V was clipped by 0 bases and J by 5 bases; unmatched bases: 4. CDR3 length: 15 residues. CDR1 is SGHRS and CDR2 is YFSETQ in the germline V gene. CDR3 region: CASSLGQGAHNEQFF. Here the CDR3 DNA reads TGCGCCAGCAGCTTGGGCCAGGGGGCCCACAATGAGCAGTTCTTC.

The V gene is TRBV19, the J gene TRBJ1-1; D might be TRBD1 (5 bases). Trimming shortened V by 7 bases and J by 1 base, and 13 bases separated the two germline ends. The CDR3 is 14 amino acids. Germline V gives CDR1 LNHDA, CDR2 SQIVND (reference sequence). The CDR3 reads CASTLDRSNTEAFF. The CDR3 DNA is TGTGCCAGTACCTTAGACAGATCGAACACTGAAGCTTTCTTT.

This chain's CDR3 is CASSQGASGSGYWELFF. Here the CDR3 DNA reads TGCGCCAGCAGCCAAGGGGCTAGCGGGAGTGGTTATTGGGAGCTGTTTTTT. This sequence joins TRBV4-1 and TRBJ2-2; 10 positions match TRBD2. This CDR3 is 17 amino acids long. Germline loops: CDR1 MGHRA, CDR2 YSYEKL. V was pared by 1 base and J by 9 bases, with 11 bases of the junction left unmatched.

The chain has TRBV19 and TRBJ1-1; tentatively, D is TRBD1 (6 bases). The CDR3 is 15 amino acids. V dropped 5 bases and J dropped 0 bases, with 13 bases sitting between them. Germline V CDR1 and CDR2: LNHDA, SQIVND (reference sequence). Here the CDR3 DNA reads TGTGCCAGTAGTTCCCGGACAGATTTGAACACTGAAGCTTTCTTT. This sequence encodes CASSSRTDLNTEAFF. The variable domain in full, completed from reference TRBV19 and TRBJ1-1, reads DGGITQSPKYLFRKEGQNVTLSCEQNLNHDAMYWYRQDPGQGLRLIYYSQIVNDFQKGDIAEGYSVSREKKESFPLTVTSAQKNPTAFYLCASSSRTDLNTEAFFGQGTRLTVV.

This chain links TRBV7-9 with TRBJ2-7, with D tentatively TRBD1 (6 bases). The germline gives CDR1 SEHNR, CDR2 FQNEAQ (reference sequence). Between the trimmed V and J ends, which lost 1 base and 3 bases, there was a span of 13 bases. This CDR3 is built from 15 residues. The CDR3 region is CASSLDQGPYYEQYF. The CDR3 DNA reads as TGTGCCAGCAGCTTAGATCAGGGGCCTTACTACGAGCAGTACTTC.

The table lists this clone with a count of one. This chain joins TRBV7-9 and TRBJ2-1; unclear D gene. This CDR3 contains 15 residues. Trimming stripped 3 bases from V and 4 bases from J, with 13 bases between. Germline CDR1 is SEHNR and CDR2 is FQNEAQ (reference sequence). The CDR3 loop is CASSFSAEVYNEQFF. CDR3 bases: TGTGCCAGCAGCTTTTCCGCGGAAGTTTACAATGAGCAGTTCTTC.